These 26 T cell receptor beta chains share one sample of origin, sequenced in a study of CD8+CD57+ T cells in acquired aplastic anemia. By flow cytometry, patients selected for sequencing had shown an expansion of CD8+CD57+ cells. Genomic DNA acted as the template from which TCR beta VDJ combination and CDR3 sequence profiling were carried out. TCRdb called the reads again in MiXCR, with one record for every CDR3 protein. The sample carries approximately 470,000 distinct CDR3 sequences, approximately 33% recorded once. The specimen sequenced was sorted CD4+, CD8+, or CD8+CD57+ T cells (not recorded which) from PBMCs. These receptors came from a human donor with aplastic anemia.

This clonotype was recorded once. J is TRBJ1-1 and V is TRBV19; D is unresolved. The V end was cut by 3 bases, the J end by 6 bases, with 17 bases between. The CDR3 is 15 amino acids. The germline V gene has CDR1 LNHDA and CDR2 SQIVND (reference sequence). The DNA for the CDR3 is TGTGCCAGTAGTATTTTTGGGAGTTTCGGGGCTGAAGCTTTCTTT. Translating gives CASSIFGSFGAEAFF.

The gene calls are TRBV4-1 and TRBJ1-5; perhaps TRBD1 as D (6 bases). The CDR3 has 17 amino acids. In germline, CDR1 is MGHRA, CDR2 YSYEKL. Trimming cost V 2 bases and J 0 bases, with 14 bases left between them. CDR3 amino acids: CASSQITGTYSNQPQHF. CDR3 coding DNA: TGCGCCAGCAGCCAAATTACCGGGACATATAGCAATCAGCCCCAGCATTTT.

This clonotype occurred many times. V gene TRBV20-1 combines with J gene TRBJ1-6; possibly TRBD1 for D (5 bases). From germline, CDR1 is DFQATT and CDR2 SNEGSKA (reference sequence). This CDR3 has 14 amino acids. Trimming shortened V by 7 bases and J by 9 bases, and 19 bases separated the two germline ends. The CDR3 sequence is CSDTAGFVSSPLHF. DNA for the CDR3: TGCAGTGACACAGCAGGGTTTGTGAGTTCACCCCTCCACTTT.

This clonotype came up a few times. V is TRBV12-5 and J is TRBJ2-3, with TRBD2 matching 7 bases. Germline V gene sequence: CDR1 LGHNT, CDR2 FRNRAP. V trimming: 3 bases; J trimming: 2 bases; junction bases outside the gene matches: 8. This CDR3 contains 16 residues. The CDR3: CASGFILAVNTDTQYF. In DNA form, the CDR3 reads TGTGCTAGTGGTTTCATCCTAGCGGTTAACACAGATACGCAGTATTTT.

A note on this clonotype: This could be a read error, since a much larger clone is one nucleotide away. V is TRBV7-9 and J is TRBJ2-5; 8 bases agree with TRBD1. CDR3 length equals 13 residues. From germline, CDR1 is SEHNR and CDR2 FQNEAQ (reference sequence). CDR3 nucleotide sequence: TGTGCCAGCACCGGGACAGGCGTAGAGACCCGGTACTTC. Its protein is CASTGTGVETRYF.

The CDR3 sequence: CASSLLADSPLHF. The CDR3 DNA follows: TGTGCCAGCAGCTTATTAGCGGACTCACCCCTCCACTTT. The V and J genes are TRBV7-6 and TRBJ1-6; no firm D call. The V and J ends lost 2 bases and 10 bases respectively, with 9 bases between them. CDR1 and CDR2 (germline): SGHVS, FNYEAQ. The length of the CDR3 is 13 residues.

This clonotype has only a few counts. CDR3 nucleotide sequence: TGCGCCAGCAGCGCGCACGGGGACAGAAGATCCTACGAGCAGTACTTC. It encodes CASSAHGDRRSYEQYF. The J gene is TRBJ2-7, the V gene TRBV5-1; 7 bases are a match to TRBD1. V shed 4 bases and J 1 base; nucleotides not matched to a gene: 11. Germline V CDR1 and CDR2: SGHRS, YFSETQ. The CDR3 covers 16 residues.

The CDR3, as DNA: TGCGCCAGCAGCCCTTGGACAGGGGGCATGTTAGGCGGGGAGCTGTTTTTT. Translating gives CASSPWTGGMLGGELFF. The rearrangement links TRBV4-3 to TRBJ2-2; 11 nucleotides line up with TRBD1. The trim removed 4 bases at V and 7 bases at J, leaving 11 bases unmatched. Germline V gene sequence: CDR1 LGHNA, CDR2 YSLEER. The CDR3 spans 17 residues.

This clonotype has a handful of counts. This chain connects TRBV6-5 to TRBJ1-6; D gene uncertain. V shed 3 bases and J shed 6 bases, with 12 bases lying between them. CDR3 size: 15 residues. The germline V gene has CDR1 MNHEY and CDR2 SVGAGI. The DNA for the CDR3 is TGTGCCAGCAGTTATGACTACCGGATTAATTCACCCCTCCACTTT. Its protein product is CASSYDYRINSPLHF.

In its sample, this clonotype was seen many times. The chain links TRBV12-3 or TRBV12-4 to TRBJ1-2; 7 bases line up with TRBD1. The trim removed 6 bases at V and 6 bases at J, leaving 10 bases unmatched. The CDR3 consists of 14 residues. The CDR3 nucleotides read TGTGCCAGCAGGAGACAGGGTCCTTTTGATGGCTACACCTTC. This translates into CASRRQGPFDGYTF.

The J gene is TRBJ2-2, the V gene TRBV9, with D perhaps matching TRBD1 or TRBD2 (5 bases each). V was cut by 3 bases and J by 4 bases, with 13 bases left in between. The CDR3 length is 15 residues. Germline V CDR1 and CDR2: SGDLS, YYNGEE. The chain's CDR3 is CASSDDSGVTGELFF. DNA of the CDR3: TGTGCCAGCAGCGACGACAGCGGCGTCACCGGGGAGCTGTTTTTT.

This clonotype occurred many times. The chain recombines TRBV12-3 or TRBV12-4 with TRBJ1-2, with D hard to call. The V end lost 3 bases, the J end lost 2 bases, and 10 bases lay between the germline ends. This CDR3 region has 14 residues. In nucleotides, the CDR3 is TGTGCCAGCAGTTTCACAGCTTCGAACTATGGCTACACCTTC. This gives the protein CASSFTASNYGYTF.

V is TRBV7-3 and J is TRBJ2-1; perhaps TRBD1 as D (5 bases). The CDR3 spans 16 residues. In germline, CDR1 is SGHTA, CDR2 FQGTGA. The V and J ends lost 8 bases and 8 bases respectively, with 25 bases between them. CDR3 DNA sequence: TGTGCCAGCGGCTCCCTCCCGACCGGGCCACAGGATGAGCAGTTCTTC. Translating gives CASGSLPTGPQDEQFF.

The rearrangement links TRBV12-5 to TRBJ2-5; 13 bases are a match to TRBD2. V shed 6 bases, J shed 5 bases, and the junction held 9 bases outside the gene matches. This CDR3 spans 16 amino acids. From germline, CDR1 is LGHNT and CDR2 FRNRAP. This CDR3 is CASGPGTSGAWETQYF. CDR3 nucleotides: TGTGCTAGTGGACCCGGGACTAGCGGGGCTTGGGAGACCCAGTACTTC.

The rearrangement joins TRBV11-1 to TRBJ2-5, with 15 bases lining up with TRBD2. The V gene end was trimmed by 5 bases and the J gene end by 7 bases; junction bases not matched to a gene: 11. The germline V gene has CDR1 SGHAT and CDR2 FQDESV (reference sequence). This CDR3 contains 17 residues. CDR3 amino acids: CASSPAGTSGGSGTQYF. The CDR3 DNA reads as TGTGCCAGCAGCCCGGCTGGGACTAGCGGGGGGAGTGGGACCCAGTACTTC. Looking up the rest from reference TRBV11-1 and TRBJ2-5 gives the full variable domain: EAEVAQSPRYKITEKSQAVAFWCDPISGHATLYWYRQILGQGPELLVQFQDESVVDDSQLPKDRFSAERLKGVDSTLKIQPAELGDSAMYLCASSPAGTSGGSGTQYFGPGTRLLVL.

In DNA, the CDR3 is TGTGCCAGTAGCTGGACAGGGCTCGATAACTATGGCTACACCTTC. This encodes CASSWTGLDNYGYTF. The gene calls are TRBV19 and TRBJ1-2; TRBD1 matches at 8 bases. Unmatched junction bases numbered 7, after V lost 6 bases and J lost 1 base. Per germline, CDR1 LNHDA and CDR2 SQIVND (reference sequence). This CDR3 has 15 amino acids.

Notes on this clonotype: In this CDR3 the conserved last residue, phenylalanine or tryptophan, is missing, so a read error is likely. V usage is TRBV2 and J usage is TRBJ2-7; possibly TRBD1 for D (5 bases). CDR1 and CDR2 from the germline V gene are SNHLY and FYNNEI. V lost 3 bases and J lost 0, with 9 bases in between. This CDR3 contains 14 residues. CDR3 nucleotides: TGTGCCAGCAGTGACAGGGTCTACTCCTACGAGCAGTACCTC. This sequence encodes CASSDRVYSYEQYL.

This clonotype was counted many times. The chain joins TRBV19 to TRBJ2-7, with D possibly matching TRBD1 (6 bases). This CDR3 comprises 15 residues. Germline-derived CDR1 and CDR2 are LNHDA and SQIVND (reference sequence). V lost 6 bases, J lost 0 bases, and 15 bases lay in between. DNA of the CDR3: TGTGCCAGTAGAGGTAGGGACACCCTCTCCTACGAGCAGTACTTC. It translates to CASRGRDTLSYEQYF.

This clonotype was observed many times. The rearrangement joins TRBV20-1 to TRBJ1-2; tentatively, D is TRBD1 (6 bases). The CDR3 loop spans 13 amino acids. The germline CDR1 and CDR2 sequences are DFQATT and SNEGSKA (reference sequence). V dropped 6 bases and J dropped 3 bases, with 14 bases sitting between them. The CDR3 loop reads CSAMKQGHYGYTF. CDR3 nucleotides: TGCAGTGCCATGAAACAGGGCCACTATGGCTACACCTTC.

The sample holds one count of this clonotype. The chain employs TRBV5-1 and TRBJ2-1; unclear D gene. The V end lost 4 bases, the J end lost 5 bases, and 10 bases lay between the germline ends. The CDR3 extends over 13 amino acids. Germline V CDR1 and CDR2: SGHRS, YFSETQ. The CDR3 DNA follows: TGCGCCAGCAGCCCGGGCCCGAACAATGAGCAGTTCTTC. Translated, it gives CASSPGPNNEQFF.

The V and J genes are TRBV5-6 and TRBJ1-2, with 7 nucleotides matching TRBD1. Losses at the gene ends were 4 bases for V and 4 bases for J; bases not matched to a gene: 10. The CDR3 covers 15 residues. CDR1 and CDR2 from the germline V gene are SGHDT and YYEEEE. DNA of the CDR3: TGTGCCAGCAGCACAACCTATGGACAGGTCTATGGCTACACCTTC. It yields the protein CASSTTYGQVYGYTF.

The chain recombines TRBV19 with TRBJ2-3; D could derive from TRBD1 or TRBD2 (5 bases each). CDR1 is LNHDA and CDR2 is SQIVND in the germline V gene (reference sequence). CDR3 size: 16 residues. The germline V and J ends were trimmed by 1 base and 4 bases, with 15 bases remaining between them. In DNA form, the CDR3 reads TGTGCCAGTAGTATAGCGGGACGGGGAAGGGCAGATACGCAGTATTTT. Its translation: CASSIAGRGRADTQYF.

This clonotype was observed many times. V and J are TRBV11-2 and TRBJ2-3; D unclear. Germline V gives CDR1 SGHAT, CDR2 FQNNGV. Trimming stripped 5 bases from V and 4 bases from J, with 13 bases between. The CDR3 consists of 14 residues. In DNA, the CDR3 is TGTGCCAGCAGCCCTAACAGTATGCCAGATACGCAGTATTTT. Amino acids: CASSPNSMPDTQYF.

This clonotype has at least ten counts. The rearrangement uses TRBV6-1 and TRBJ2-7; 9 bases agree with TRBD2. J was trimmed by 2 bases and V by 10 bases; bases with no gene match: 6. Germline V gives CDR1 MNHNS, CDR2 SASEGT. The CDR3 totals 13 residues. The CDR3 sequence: CATRLAAAYEQYF. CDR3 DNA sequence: TGTGCCACCAGACTAGCGGCAGCCTACGAGCAGTACTTC.

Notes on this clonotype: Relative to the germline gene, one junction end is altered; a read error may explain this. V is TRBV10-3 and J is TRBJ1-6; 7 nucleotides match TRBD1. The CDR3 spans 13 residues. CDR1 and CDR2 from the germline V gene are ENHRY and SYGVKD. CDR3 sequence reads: CAISEDRESPLHF. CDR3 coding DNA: TGTGCCATCAGTGAGGACAGGGAATCACCTCTCCACTTT.

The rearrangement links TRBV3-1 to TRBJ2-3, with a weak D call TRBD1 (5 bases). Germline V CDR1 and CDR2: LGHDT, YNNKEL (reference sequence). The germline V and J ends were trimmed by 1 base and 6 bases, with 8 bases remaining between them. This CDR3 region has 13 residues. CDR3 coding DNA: TGTGCCAGCAGCCAAGGGGGCTGGGATACGCAGTATTTT. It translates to CASSQGGWDTQYF.